This entry features one TCR beta chain sequence. Antigen unknown. This entry comes from a study of OX40 agonist ivuxolimab in advanced cancers. Study-level information: More than 35% of patients had received prior checkpoint inhibitor therapy.

Some clones are missing from TCRdb's copy, which holds only in-frame ones; the method was immunoSEQ multiplex PCR. This repertoire shows roughly 70,000 clones, 70% to 90% found once; its top ten account for 0.6% to 0.8%. Study outcomes and limitations: What antigens the expanded peripheral T cells recognized was never established.

The length of the CDR3 is 13 residues. Between the trimmed V and J ends, which lost 4 bases and 2 bases, there was a span of 8 bases. Germline V gene lookup returns CDR1 SGHNT and CDR2 YYREEE (reference sequence). This clonotype originated in an adult with an advanced solid tumor such as melanoma, head and neck, liver or kidney cancer. Source: CD4+ or CD8+ T cells sorted from blood, taken in a trial of the OX40 agonist ivuxolimab. The J gene is TRBJ2-3, the V gene TRBV5-4; the D is unclear. The CDR3 nucleotides read TGTGCCAGCAGCCGACGGTTCACAGATACGCAGTATTTT. Translating gives CASSRRFTDTQYF.